This is a list of T cell receptor beta chains from one sample in a study of blood T cells in healthy people across ages. In TCRdb, the 5' RACE reads were re-called with MiXCR into one record per CDR3 protein. The sample has hundreds of thousands of distinct CDR3 sequences, approximately 49% seen once. The sequenced material came from blood. These receptors all come from a woman in her sixties in good health. The CDR3 runs from the conserved cysteine through the conserved F or W. The order of the fields is CDR3 protein, CDR3 DNA, V gene, D gene, clone size, J gene. A D gene is named only where the DNA matches it firmly. Expanded clones get a size class; other rows say once, few or many, or leave the size out.

cdr3_aa: CATRDRGANTGELFF
cdr3_nt: TGTGCCACCAGGGACAGGGGCGCGAACACCGGGGAGCTGTTTTTT
v_call: TRBV24-1
d_call: TRBD1
clone_size: NA
j_call: TRBJ2-2

cdr3_aa: CASSFLQGLPYNEQYF
cdr3_nt: TGCGCCAGCAGCTTTTTACAGGGCCTACCCTACAATGAGCAGTACTTC
v_call: TRBV5-1
d_call: NA
clone_size: NA
j_call: TRBJ2-7

cdr3_aa: CASSLRQGYQPQHF
cdr3_nt: TGTGCCAGCAGTTTACGGCAGGGCTATCAGCCCCAGCATTTT
v_call: TRBV12-3/TRBV12-4
d_call: NA
clone_size: NA
j_call: TRBJ1-5

cdr3_aa: CASRDGLAGANEQFF
cdr3_nt: TGTGCCAGCAGGGATGGGCTAGCGGGAGCCAATGAGCAGTTCTTC
v_call: TRBV6-2/TRBV6-3
d_call: TRBD2
clone_size: NA
j_call: TRBJ2-1

cdr3_aa: CSAPSRRRGRDEQYF
cdr3_nt: TGCAGTGCCCCCTCCCGTCGAAGAGGGCGGGACGAGCAGTACTTC
v_call: TRBV20-1
d_call: NA
clone_size: NA
j_call: TRBJ2-7

cdr3_aa: CATSDWDEQYF
cdr3_nt: TGTGCCACCAGTGATTGGGATGAGCAGTACTTC
v_call: TRBV24-1
d_call: NA
clone_size: NA
j_call: TRBJ2-5

cdr3_aa: CASSSYRGDEKLFF
cdr3_nt: TGTGCCAGCAGCTCCTACAGGGGGGATGAAAAACTGTTTTTT
v_call: TRBV7-9
d_call: TRBD1
clone_size: NA
j_call: TRBJ1-4

cdr3_aa: CASSQDQGIGNEKLFF
cdr3_nt: TGCGCCAGCAGCCAAGATCAAGGGATCGGTAATGAAAAACTGTTTTTT
v_call: TRBV4-3
d_call: NA
clone_size: NA
j_call: TRBJ1-4

cdr3_aa: CSVEGRDEQYF
cdr3_nt: TGCAGCGTTGAAGGGAGGGATGAGCAGTACTTC
v_call: TRBV29-1
d_call: NA
clone_size: NA
j_call: TRBJ2-7

cdr3_aa: CSSRGTGTGELFF
cdr3_nt: TGCAGTAGCCGGGGAACCGGCACCGGGGAGCTGTTTTTT
v_call: TRBV29-1
d_call: NA
clone_size: few
j_call: TRBJ2-2

cdr3_aa: CSADRDYSYNEQFF
cdr3_nt: TGCAGTGCGGACCGGGACTACTCCTACAATGAGCAGTTCTTC
v_call: TRBV20-1
d_call: TRBD2
clone_size: NA
j_call: TRBJ2-1

cdr3_aa: CSASRAGTRNEQYF
cdr3_nt: TGCAGTGCTAGCAGGGCGGGGACGCGCAATGAGCAGTACTTC
v_call: TRBV20-1
d_call: NA
clone_size: NA
j_call: TRBJ2-7

cdr3_aa: CASSSRGALNTEAFF
cdr3_nt: TGTGCCAGCAGCTCCAGGGGCGCCTTGAACACTGAAGCTTTCTTT
v_call: TRBV5-5
d_call: NA
clone_size: NA
j_call: TRBJ1-1

cdr3_aa: CASSSGTHGEAFF
cdr3_nt: TGTGCCAGCAGTAGCGGGACACATGGAGAAGCTTTCTTT
v_call: TRBV12-3/TRBV12-4
d_call: NA
clone_size: few
j_call: TRBJ1-1

cdr3_aa: CASSPADRGGTEAFF
cdr3_nt: TGTGCCAGCAGCCCCGCGGACAGGGGGGGCACTGAAGCTTTCTTT
v_call: TRBV2
d_call: TRBD1
clone_size: NA
j_call: TRBJ1-1

cdr3_aa: CSARTGGLNYGYTF
cdr3_nt: TGCAGTGCTCGCACCGGGGGGCTAAACTATGGCTACACCTTC
v_call: TRBV20-1
d_call: NA
clone_size: once
j_call: TRBJ1-2

cdr3_aa: CAISEVSGSGDEQYF
cdr3_nt: TGTGCCATCAGTGAGGTTAGCGGGAGTGGGGATGAGCAGTACTTC
v_call: TRBV10-3
d_call: TRBD2
clone_size: NA
j_call: TRBJ2-5

cdr3_aa: CASSLGGTGKVPEQYF
cdr3_nt: TGTGCCAGCAGCTTAGGCGGGACAGGGAAAGTTCCTGAGCAGTACTTC
v_call: TRBV7-2
d_call: TRBD1
clone_size: NA
j_call: TRBJ2-5

cdr3_aa: CASRYRRDPFSQYF
cdr3_nt: TGTGCCAGCAGGTACCGCCGGGACCCATTTAGCCAGTACTTC
v_call: TRBV3-1
d_call: NA
clone_size: once
j_call: TRBJ2-5

cdr3_aa: CSARTPGLAERGSHNEQFF
cdr3_nt: TGCAGTGCTAGAACTCCGGGACTAGCAGAGAGGGGTTCCCACAATGAGCAGTTCTTC
v_call: TRBV20-1
d_call: TRBD2
clone_size: NA
j_call: TRBJ2-1

cdr3_aa: CASSVALAKNIQYF
cdr3_nt: TGTGCCAGCAGCGTAGCCCTAGCCAAAAACATTCAGTACTTC
v_call: TRBV7-2
d_call: NA
clone_size: NA
j_call: TRBJ2-4

cdr3_aa: CAISRAGEGEQYF
cdr3_nt: TGTGCCATCAGCAGGGCAGGGGAAGGCGAGCAGTACTTC
v_call: TRBV10-3
d_call: NA
clone_size: few
j_call: TRBJ2-7

cdr3_aa: CASSKGSRTYNEQFF
cdr3_nt: TGTGCCAGCAGCAAAGGCAGTAGGACATACAATGAGCAGTTCTTC
v_call: TRBV7-2
d_call: NA
clone_size: once
j_call: TRBJ2-1

cdr3_aa: CASSQEGFSGNEQFF
cdr3_nt: TGCGCCAGCAGCCAAGAAGGCTTCTCTGGAAATGAGCAGTTCTTC
v_call: TRBV4-3
d_call: NA
clone_size: NA
j_call: TRBJ2-1

cdr3_aa: CASSPWRTGTEAYEQYF
cdr3_nt: TGCGCCAGCAGCCCCTGGCGGACAGGCACCGAGGCCTACGAGCAGTACTTC
v_call: TRBV5-1
d_call: TRBD1
clone_size: few
j_call: TRBJ2-7

cdr3_aa: CASSLTGDPNEKLFF
cdr3_nt: TGCGCCAGCAGCTTGACAGGGGACCCTAATGAAAAACTGTTTTTT
v_call: TRBV5-1
d_call: TRBD1
clone_size: NA
j_call: TRBJ1-4

cdr3_aa: CASSVTGTGVTDTQYF
cdr3_nt: TGTGCCAGCAGTGTTACCGGGACAGGGGTGACAGATACGCAGTATTTT
v_call: TRBV2
d_call: TRBD1
clone_size: few
j_call: TRBJ2-3

cdr3_aa: CASSLQGGGRGYTF
cdr3_nt: TGTGCCAGCAGTTTACAGGGGGGAGGACGCGGCTACACCTTC
v_call: TRBV6-5
d_call: TRBD1
clone_size: NA
j_call: TRBJ1-2

cdr3_aa: CASRSTDIRSYNEQFF
cdr3_nt: TGTGCCAGCAGATCGACGGATATTCGCTCCTACAATGAGCAGTTCTTC
v_call: TRBV6-2/TRBV6-3
d_call: NA
clone_size: NA
j_call: TRBJ2-1

cdr3_aa: CASLTGVTGELFF
cdr3_nt: TGTGCCAGCCTAACAGGGGTGACCGGGGAGCTGTTTTTT
v_call: TRBV28
d_call: TRBD1
clone_size: NA
j_call: TRBJ2-2

cdr3_aa: CASSLAGSLAITGELFF
cdr3_nt: TGTGCCAGCAGCTTAGCGGGTTCTCTAGCCATCACCGGGGAGCTGTTTTTT
v_call: TRBV11-2
d_call: NA
clone_size: few
j_call: TRBJ2-2

cdr3_aa: CASSPGTAGSGELFF
cdr3_nt: TGTGCCAGCAGCCCCGGGACAGCAGGGTCCGGGGAGCTGTTTTTT
v_call: TRBV2
d_call: TRBD1
clone_size: few
j_call: TRBJ2-2

cdr3_aa: CSASMGRGPTNYGYTF
cdr3_nt: TGCAGTGCTAGTATGGGGCGGGGTCCCACTAACTATGGCTACACCTTC
v_call: TRBV20-1
d_call: NA
clone_size: NA
j_call: TRBJ1-2

cdr3_aa: CAIPSSGGGNEQFF
cdr3_nt: TGTGCCATCCCCTCTAGCGGAGGGGGCAATGAGCAGTTCTTC
v_call: TRBV10-3
d_call: NA
clone_size: NA
j_call: TRBJ2-1

cdr3_aa: CASRTPGQRALYF
cdr3_nt: TGTGCCAGCAGAACGCCGGGACAGAGGGCGCTGTACTTC
v_call: TRBV27
d_call: TRBD1
clone_size: NA
j_call: TRBJ2-7

cdr3_aa: CASSLSQGWLAEDNEQFF
cdr3_nt: TGTGCCAGCAGCTTATCTCAGGGGTGGCTAGCGGAGGACAATGAGCAGTTCTTC
v_call: TRBV11-1
d_call: NA
clone_size: NA
j_call: TRBJ2-1

cdr3_aa: CASSIDLDQPQHF
cdr3_nt: TGTGCCAGTAGTATCGACTTGGATCAGCCCCAGCATTTT
v_call: TRBV19
d_call: NA
clone_size: NA
j_call: TRBJ1-5